These 12 T cell receptor beta chains came from one sample sequenced in a study of T cells in localized non-small cell lung cancer. Sequencing was performed with immunoSEQ multiplex PCR; in TCRdb, only in-frame clones are kept and a portion is missing. The repertoire holds 90,000 or so clones, with roughly 86% as singletons. The sample was peripheral blood, taken before any cancer treatment. These receptors came from a man aged 40 to 75 with stage I squamous cell lung carcinoma.

The gene calls are TRBV5-6 and TRBJ1-2; possibly TRBD1 for D (5 bases). CDR1 SGHDT and CDR2 YYEEEE come from the germline V gene. CDR3 length: 15 amino acids. V was shortened by 0 bases and J by 4 bases, with 13 bases between the two germline ends. CDR3 coding DNA: TGTGCCAGCAGCTTGGCCGGAGACAGAAGCTATGGCTACACCTTC. Translating gives CASSLAGDRSYGYTF.

This sequence joins TRBV5-4 and TRBJ2-4; no clear D gene. V gave up 0 bases and J gave up 0 bases, with 13 bases separating them. Germline assignment: CDR1 SGHNT and CDR2 YYREEE (reference sequence). This CDR3 has 17 amino acids. The CDR3 reads CASSLGANSLAKNIQYF. For the CDR3, the DNA is TGTGCCAGCAGCTTGGGAGCCAATAGCTTAGCCAAAAACATTCAGTACTTC.

The chain joins TRBV19 to TRBJ1-2; tentative D call: TRBD1 (5 bases). Per the germline V gene, CDR1 is LNHDA and CDR2 is SQIVND (reference sequence). V lost 5 bases to trimming and J lost 4 bases, with 20 bases between them. The CDR3 length is 16 residues. The CDR3 region has the DNA TGTGCCAGTAGTGCCCGGTTTGAGGGGATCGGCTATGGCTACACCTTC. Protein: CASSARFEGIGYGYTF.

The V call is TRBV11-1, the J call TRBJ1-1, with a tentative D call TRBD1 (5 bases). CDR1 and CDR2 from the germline V gene are SGHAT and FQDESV (reference sequence). Trimming left V 6 bases short and J 0 bases short, with 8 bases between. The CDR3 extends over 13 amino acids. The CDR3 nucleotides are TGTGCCAGCAGAACCAGGGTGAACACTGAAGCTTTCTTT. It yields the protein CASRTRVNTEAFF. The full variable domain, completed using reference TRBV11-1 and TRBJ1-1, is EAEVAQSPRYKITEKSQAVAFWCDPISGHATLYWYRQILGQGPELLVQFQDESVVDDSQLPKDRFSAERLKGVDSTLKIQPAELGDSAMYLCASRTRVNTEAFFGQGTRLTVV.

The chain has TRBV19 and TRBJ1-1; 7 bases line up with TRBD1. Germline values: CDR1 LNHDA, CDR2 SQIVND (reference sequence). J was trimmed by 4 bases and V by 2 bases; bases with no gene match: 13. This CDR3 has 17 residues. CDR3 DNA: TGTGCCAGTAGTATATCGGGAAAGAGGGGGCGCGGCACTGAAGCTTTCTTT. Translated: CASSISGKRGRGTEAFF.

This chain links TRBV19 with TRBJ2-7; 9 nucleotides match TRBD1. With V trimmed by 7 bases and J by 7 bases, 23 bases remained unmatched. The germline V gene encodes CDR1 LNHDA and CDR2 SQIVND (reference sequence). CDR3 length: 18 amino acids. For the CDR3, the DNA is TGTGCCAGTATCGGCCCCATATTTCCGGGACAGGGAATGAAAGAGCAGTACTTC. It encodes CASIGPIFPGQGMKEQYF.

This clone was recorded only once. The CDR3 protein is CASSLQGDTEAFF. The CDR3 nucleotides are TGTGCCAGCAGCCTCCAGGGAGACACTGAAGCTTTCTTT. V is TRBV4-2 and J is TRBJ1-1; D possibly corresponds to TRBD1 (5 bases). Between the trimmed V and J ends, which lost 4 bases and 3 bases, there was a span of 9 bases. CDR1 is LGHNA and CDR2 is YNFKEQ in the germline V gene. The CDR3 runs 13 residues.

V and J are TRBV15 and TRBJ2-7, with D tentatively TRBD1 (6 bases). The CDR3 covers 14 residues. CDR1 and CDR2 from the germline V gene are LNHNV and YYDKDF (reference sequence). Trimming removed 6 bases from V and 3 bases from J, with 15 bases in between. CDR3 sequence reads: CATSTDRKGYEQYF. The CDR3 nucleotides are TGTGCCACCAGTACAGACAGGAAGGGCTACGAGCAGTACTTC.

V usage is TRBV5-1 and J usage is TRBJ1-1, with 8 positions matching TRBD1. The CDR3 is 18 residues long. Germline assignment: CDR1 SGHRS and CDR2 YFSETQ. V trimming: 4 bases; J trimming: 4 bases; junction bases outside the gene matches: 18. Written as DNA, the CDR3 is TGCGCCAGCAGCCCGGACAGGGAATTAACATTTTTGGGCACTGAAGCTTTCTTT. Amino acid sequence: CASSPDRELTFLGTEAFF.

The genes are TRBV5-4 and TRBJ2-1; the D call may be TRBD1 or TRBD2 (5 bases each). Per the germline V gene, CDR1 is SGHNT and CDR2 is YYREEE (reference sequence). The CDR3 runs 15 residues. V shed 4 bases and J shed 4 bases, with 15 bases lying between them. For the CDR3, the DNA is TGTGCCAGCAGCCGAGAAGGGGACCCTTACAATGAGCAGTTCTTC. It encodes CASSREGDPYNEQFF.

This chain connects TRBV7-8 to TRBJ1-3; D not resolved. The CDR3 spans 15 residues. Germline CDR1 and CDR2: SGHVS and FQNEAQ. V lost 1 base and J 0 bases, leaving 7 bases between the germline ends. CDR3: CASSLGLSSGNTIYF. CDR3 nucleotides: TGTGCCAGCAGCTTAGGGTTGAGCTCTGGAAACACCATATATTTT.

The rearrangement uses TRBV19 and TRBJ2-1; 9 bases are a match to TRBD1. Germline lookup yields CDR1 LNHDA and CDR2 SQIVND (reference sequence). This CDR3 has 15 amino acids. With V trimmed by 4 bases and J by 6 bases, 7 bases remained unmatched. The CDR3 sequence: CASSTPGQGGNEQFF. In DNA, the CDR3 is TGTGCCAGTAGTACCCCGGGACAGGGAGGCAATGAGCAGTTCTTC.